This T cell receptor beta chain was sequenced in a study of T cell responses to AZD1222 COVID-19 vaccine. Method: immunoSEQ multiplex PCR; TCRdb's copy keeps in-frame clones and lacks some. The sample holds about 130,000 clones, roughly 88% seen once. This CDR3 spans 13 amino acids. The V gene end was trimmed by 6 bases and the J gene end by 6 bases; junction bases not matched to a gene: 4. Germline loops: CDR1 MNHEY, CDR2 SVGAGI. Second doses were pooled across both intervals (about 4 or about 12 weeks). Sequenced material: peripheral blood, taken 28 days after the second AZD1222 dose. This clonotype originated in an adult who received the AZD1222 COVID-19 vaccine. The genes are TRBV6-5 and TRBJ2-7, with 11 nucleotides matching TRBD1. The CDR3 sequence: CASSRTGGIEQYF. As DNA, the CDR3 is TGTGCCAGCAGCCGGACAGGGGGCATCGAGCAGTACTTC.